The rows below give T cell receptor beta chains drawn from one sample of a study of T cell responses to AZD1222 COVID-19 vaccine. Produced via immunoSEQ multiplex PCR; TCRdb's table is partial and in-frame only. The table includes more than 85,000 clones, roughly 90% detected once. The sequencing here drew on peripheral blood, taken on day 0 of MenACWY control vaccination. The receptors derive from an adult in good health. Both conserved end residues are part of each CDR3. The D gene is left open where the match is weak. Clone size appears in some rows only: once, few, many, or a class for an expanded clone.

D: .
J: TRBJ1-5
V: TRBV28
size: .
CDR3: CASKPHTNQPQHF
DNA: TGTGCCAGCAAACCCCATACGAATCAGCCCCAGCATTTT

D: .
J: TRBJ1-2
V: TRBV5-1
size: .
CDR3: CASRNGQLYTF
DNA: TGCGCCAGCAGAAATGGACAGCTCTACACCTTC

D: .
J: TRBJ1-4
V: TRBV5-1
size: .
CDR3: CASSSDSTNEKLFF
DNA: TGCGCCAGCAGCTCTGATTCAACTAATGAAAAACTGTTTTTT

D: .
J: TRBJ2-7
V: TRBV6-1
size: .
CDR3: CASSDLGISYEQYF
DNA: TGTGCCAGCAGTGATCTGGGGATCTCCTACGAGCAGTACTTC

D: TRBD2
J: TRBJ2-1
V: TRBV7-3
size: .
CDR3: CASSLTPPGGSSYNEQFF
DNA: TGTGCCAGCAGCTTAACGCCCCCAGGCGGGAGCTCCTACAATGAGCAGTTCTTC

D: .
J: TRBJ2-3
V: TRBV30
size: .
CDR3: CAWSVRSTDTQYF
DNA: TGTGCCTGGAGTGTAAGGAGCACAGATACGCAGTATTTT

D: TRBD1
J: TRBJ1-5
V: TRBV2
size: .
CDR3: CASRDRVITNQPQHF
DNA: TGTGCCAGCAGAGACAGGGTAATAACCAATCAGCCCCAGCATTTT

D: .
J: TRBJ2-5
V: TRBV5-8
size: .
CDR3: CASSLVFGRRQERETQYF
DNA: TGTGCCAGCAGCTTGGTCTTTGGTCGCAGGCAAGAAAGGGAGACCCAGTACTTC

D: .
J: TRBJ2-3
V: TRBV19
size: .
CDR3: CASRTETSTDTQYF
DNA: TGTGCCAGTCGGACAGAGACTAGCACAGATACGCAGTATTTT

D: .
J: TRBJ2-7
V: TRBV28
size: .
CDR3: CASMIQGYEQYF
DNA: TGTGCCAGCATGATACAGGGCTACGAGCAGTACTTC

D: .
J: TRBJ1-1
V: TRBV28
size: .
CDR3: CASRETGFRGNTEAFF
DNA: TGTGCCAGCAGAGAAACAGGATTTAGGGGGAACACTGAAGCTTTCTTT

D: .
J: TRBJ1-2
V: TRBV5-6
size: .
CDR3: CASSTGTLGYTF
DNA: TGTGCCAGCAGCACGGGAACGCTTGGCTACACCTTC

D: .
J: TRBJ1-2
V: TRBV7-2
size: .
CDR3: CASSLRGPQDYGYTF
DNA: TGTGCCAGCAGCTTACGGGGACCTCAGGACTATGGCTACACCTTC

D: TRBD1
J: TRBJ1-1
V: TRBV7-3
size: once
CDR3: CASSLTGGRTEAFF
DNA: TGTGCCAGCAGCCTGACAGGGGGGAGGACTGAAGCTTTCTTT

D: .
J: TRBJ1-1
V: TRBV11-1
size: .
CDR3: CASSFTDGQTEAFF
DNA: TGTGCCAGCAGCTTCACCGACGGACAGACTGAAGCTTTCTTT

D: .
J: TRBJ2-6
V: TRBV5-1
size: .
CDR3: CASLTGPDSGANVLTF
DNA: TGCGCCAGTTTGACGGGACCCGATTCTGGGGCCAACGTCCTGACTTTC

D: .
J: TRBJ1-6
V: TRBV5-1
size: .
CDR3: CASSFSGGFPIQGNNSPLHF
DNA: TGCGCCAGCAGCTTTTCCGGGGGTTTCCCCATTCAGGGGAATAATTCACCCCTCCACTTT

D: TRBD2
J: TRBJ2-1
V: TRBV5-1
size: .
CDR3: CASSLRALAVYNEQFF
DNA: TGCGCCAGCAGCTTACGTGCGCTAGCGGTCTACAATGAGCAGTTCTTC

D: .
J: TRBJ1-1
V: TRBV19
size: .
CDR3: CASRIGARLGPEAFF
DNA: TGTGCCAGTCGTATCGGCGCACGTTTGGGACCTGAGGCTTTCTTT

D: .
J: TRBJ1-3
V: TRBV5-1
size: .
CDR3: CASSLAGQSGNTIYF
DNA: TGCGCCAGCAGCTTGGCCGGGCAATCTGGAAACACCATATATTTT

D: .
J: TRBJ2-5
V: TRBV14
size: .
CDR3: CASSRDQGEGETQYF
DNA: TGTGCCAGCAGCCGGGACCAAGGAGAGGGCGAGACCCAGTACTTC

D: TRBD1
J: TRBJ1-2
V: TRBV4-2
size: .
CDR3: CASSQRTGVSYGYTF
DNA: TGTGCCAGCAGCCAAAGGACAGGGGTCAGCTATGGCTACACCTTC

D: .
J: TRBJ2-7
V: TRBV4-3
size: .
CDR3: CASSQGGGREQYF
DNA: TGCGCCAGCAGCCAAGGAGGGGGGCGCGAGCAGTACTTC

D: .
J: TRBJ1-2
V: TRBV2
size: .
CDR3: CASSESLRSRSGGYTF
DNA: TGTGCCAGCAGTGAAAGTTTGAGGAGTAGGTCGGGAGGCTACACCTTC

D: .
J: TRBJ1-1
V: TRBV10-3
size: .
CDR3: CAISDQSRNTEAFF
DNA: TGTGCCATCAGTGATCAGAGTAGGAACACTGAAGCTTTCTTT

D: TRBD2
J: TRBJ2-7
V: TRBV5-6
size: .
CDR3: CASSAGTSVWREQYF
DNA: TGTGCCAGCAGCGCCGGGACTAGCGTTTGGCGCGAGCAGTACTTC

D: .
J: TRBJ2-1
V: TRBV24-1
size: .
CDR3: CATSDPTGTNEQFF
DNA: TGTGCCACCAGTGACCCTACAGGGACCAATGAGCAGTTCTTC

D: .
J: TRBJ1-1
V: TRBV5-1
size: once
CDR3: CASGPNSGQMNTEAFF
DNA: TGCGCCAGCGGTCCGAATTCGGGGCAGATGAACACTGAAGCTTTCTTT

D: .
J: TRBJ1-6
V: TRBV5-1
size: .
CDR3: CASSPLGTVYNSPLHF
DNA: TGCGCCAGCAGCCCGTTGGGGACGGTCTATAATTCACCCCTCCACTTT

D: .
J: TRBJ2-2
V: TRBV7-3
size: .
CDR3: CASSLNPNTGELFF
DNA: TGTGCCAGCAGCTTAAACCCGAACACCGGGGAGCTGTTTTTT

D: .
J: TRBJ1-2
V: TRBV11-2
size: .
CDR3: CASSSRPGQFYGYTF
DNA: TGTGCCAGCAGCTCAAGACCCGGACAGTTCTATGGCTACACCTTC

D: .
J: TRBJ2-2
V: TRBV11-3
size: .
CDR3: CASSSRNFGTGELFF
DNA: TGTGCCAGCAGCTCTCGGAATTTTGGCACCGGGGAGCTGTTTTTT

D: .
J: TRBJ1-2
V: TRBV12-3/TRBV12-4
size: .
CDR3: CASSPDPYGYTF
DNA: TGTGCCAGCAGTCCGGACCCATATGGCTACACCTTC

D: .
J: TRBJ1-1
V: TRBV15
size: .
CDR3: CATTRGENPNTEAFF
DNA: TGTGCCACCACCCGAGGGGAGAATCCGAACACTGAAGCTTTCTTT

D: TRBD2
J: TRBJ2-1
V: TRBV4-2
size: .
CDR3: CASSQVGTTTYNEQFF
DNA: TGTGCCAGCAGCCAAGTGGGGACTACTACCTACAATGAGCAGTTCTTC

D: .
J: TRBJ1-1
V: TRBV5-1
size: .
CDR3: CASSQSAGTEAFF
DNA: TGCGCCAGCAGCCAGTCAGCCGGGACTGAAGCTTTCTTT

D: .
J: TRBJ1-3
V: TRBV5-1
size: once
CDR3: CASSLDGNSGNTIYF
DNA: TGCGCCAGCAGCTTGGACGGAAACTCTGGAAACACCATATATTTT

D: TRBD1
J: TRBJ1-2
V: TRBV7-9
size: .
CDR3: CASNKGSTGDDGYTF
DNA: TGTGCCAGCAACAAAGGATCCACAGGGGACGACGGCTACACCTTC

D: .
J: TRBJ1-5
V: TRBV6-1
size: few
CDR3: CASSAQPPGEERGGQPQHF
DNA: TGTGCCAGCAGTGCCCAACCCCCAGGGGAGGAGAGGGGGGGCCAGCCCCAGCATTTT

D: .
J: TRBJ1-1
V: TRBV5-1
size: .
CDR3: CASTSAGIGTEAFF
DNA: TGCGCCAGCACCTCTGCTGGTATTGGAACTGAAGCTTTCTTT

D: .
J: TRBJ1-3
V: TRBV9
size: .
CDR3: CASSVGEGSRTIYF
DNA: TGTGCCAGCAGCGTAGGGGAGGGGAGCCGGACCATATATTTT

D: TRBD1
J: TRBJ2-5
V: TRBV6-2/TRBV6-3
size: .
CDR3: CASSSPGGYPKETQYF
DNA: TGTGCCAGCAGTTCGCCAGGGGGCTATCCCAAAGAGACCCAGTACTTC

D: .
J: TRBJ1-2
V: TRBV6-2/TRBV6-3
size: .
CDR3: CASSPKRRPGHGYTF
DNA: TGTGCCAGCAGTCCGAAACGACGGCCTGGGCATGGCTACACCTTC

D: .
J: TRBJ2-2
V: TRBV11-3
size: .
CDR3: CASSPESANTGELFF
DNA: TGTGCCAGCAGCCCGGAGAGCGCGAACACCGGGGAGCTGTTTTTT

D: TRBD2
J: TRBJ2-5
V: TRBV7-2
size: .
CDR3: CASSLRPGTSGLQETQYF
DNA: TGTGCCAGCAGCTTAAGACCCGGGACTAGCGGTCTTCAAGAGACCCAGTACTTC

D: .
J: TRBJ1-5
V: TRBV7-8
size: .
CDR3: CASSPGRAPPRTQPQHF
DNA: TGTGCCAGCAGCCCGGGGAGGGCCCCACCACGGACCCAGCCCCAGCATTTT

D: .
J: TRBJ2-2
V: TRBV29-1
size: .
CDR3: CSVAQGGTGELFF
DNA: TGCAGCGTTGCGCAGGGGGGCACCGGGGAGCTGTTTTTT

D: .
J: TRBJ2-1
V: TRBV4-1
size: .
CDR3: CASSQDPGERFF
DNA: TGCGCCAGCAGCCAAGATCCGGGGGAGAGGTTCTTC

D: .
J: TRBJ1-1
V: TRBV11-2
size: .
CDR3: CASRGGRRFGTEAFF
DNA: TGTGCCAGCAGGGGGGGCAGAAGGTTCGGCACTGAAGCTTTCTTT

D: .
J: TRBJ1-1
V: TRBV6-1
size: .
CDR3: CASSEVNTEAFF
DNA: TGTGCCAGCAGTGAAGTGAACACTGAAGCTTTCTTT

D: .
J: TRBJ1-6
V: TRBV12-3/TRBV12-4
size: .
CDR3: CASNHRGSPLHF
DNA: TGTGCCAGCAACCACAGAGGTTCACCCCTCCACTTT

D: .
J: TRBJ2-7
V: TRBV7-8
size: once
CDR3: CASSFRQSSYEQYF
DNA: TGTGCCAGCAGCTTTCGACAGTCATCCTACGAGCAGTACTTC

D: TRBD1
J: TRBJ1-2
V: TRBV28
size: few
CDR3: CASSDGTGGEHYGYTF
DNA: TGTGCCAGCAGCGATGGGACAGGGGGGGAACACTATGGCTACACCTTC

D: .
J: TRBJ1-5
V: TRBV5-8
size: .
CDR3: CASSPFEGVQPQHF
DNA: TGTGCCAGCAGCCCCTTCGAGGGAGTTCAGCCCCAGCATTTT

D: .
J: TRBJ1-3
V: TRBV3-1/TRBV3-2
size: .
CDR3: CASSQEGGNSGNTIYF
DNA: TGTGCCAGCAGCCAAGAAGGGGGGAATAGTGGAAACACCATATATTTT

D: .
J: TRBJ2-1
V: TRBV5-4
size: .
CDR3: CASSLDYYNEQFF
DNA: TGTGCCAGCAGCTTGGATTACTACAATGAGCAGTTCTTC

D: .
J: TRBJ1-5
V: TRBV21-1
size: .
CDR3: CASSQDRAKSEDCNQPQHF
DNA: TGTGCCAGCAGCCAAGACAGGGCAAAGTCTGAAGATTGCAATCAGCCCCAGCATTTT

D: .
J: TRBJ2-3
V: TRBV11-2
size: .
CDR3: CASSFIYGDTQYF
DNA: TGTGCCAGCAGCTTTATTTACGGGGATACGCAGTATTTT

D: TRBD1
J: TRBJ2-2
V: TRBV6-1
size: .
CDR3: CASSEFLQGAKTGELFF
DNA: TGTGCCAGCAGTGAATTCCTACAGGGGGCAAAAACCGGGGAGCTGTTTTTT